This TCR beta chain was observed in a study of OX40 agonist ivuxolimab in advanced cancers. The overall study: Of mixed ages from about 20 to 80 and averaging approximately 60 years, the group was about 80% male. People who had prior anti-PD-1, anti-PD-L1 or anti-CTLA-4 therapy could take part, and under 50% had some.

As concerns this clone: The antigen remains undetermined.

TCRdb's table, derived via immunoSEQ multiplex PCR, lists solely in-frame clones and lacks some. The sample has tens of thousands of clones, approximately 90% seen once. Study-level points and caveats: Clonal expansion in partial responders at 0.1-3.0 mg/kg ranked among the lowest.

This CDR3 contains 17 residues. V shed 1 base and J shed 0 bases, with 17 bases lying between them. Germline loops: CDR1 SGHTS, CDR2 YDEGEE. The chain has TRBV5-8 and TRBJ2-7; no clear D. The sequence was obtained from an adult with an advanced solid tumor such as melanoma, head and neck, liver or kidney cancer. Source: CD4+ or CD8+ T cells sorted from blood, taken in a trial of the OX40 agonist ivuxolimab. CDR3 nucleotides: TGTGCCAGCAGCTTGATCCAAGGCAGTTCCCTCTCCTACGAGCAGTACTTC. Amino acid sequence: CASSLIQGSSLSYEQYF.